The rows below give T cell receptor beta chains drawn from one sample of a study of chemoradiotherapy in HPV16-positive cancers. This table comes from immunoSEQ multiplex PCR, and its TCRdb copy is limited to in-frame clones, with some not included. This sample has about 14,000 clones, with around 74% found just once. Specimen collection occurred from a patient who underwent chemoradiotherapy. All receptors come from a human donor with HPV-associated anogenital cancer. The CDR3 runs from the conserved cysteine through the conserved F or W. D genes are given only for firm matches. Rows may omit the clone size; those that give it use once, few, many or a size class.

v_gene: TRBV6-1
d_gene: -
abundance: -
j_gene: TRBJ1-1
len: 15
CDR3nt: TGTGCCAGCAGTGAACGAAGTGAGGGACCGACTGAAGCTTTCTTT
CDR3aa: CASSERSEGPTEAFF

v_gene: TRBV27
d_gene: TRBD1
abundance: -
j_gene: TRBJ1-4
len: 15
CDR3nt: TGTGCCAGCAGTTTAAACGGACAGGGACGAGGAAGACTGTTTTTT
CDR3aa: CASSLNGQGRGRLFF

v_gene: TRBV5-6
d_gene: TRBD2
abundance: -
j_gene: TRBJ2-7
len: 16
CDR3nt: TGTGCCAGCAGCCGGGGACCCGGGACTAGCGCCTACGAGCAGTACTTC
CDR3aa: CASSRGPGTSAYEQYF

v_gene: TRBV29-1
d_gene: -
abundance: -
j_gene: TRBJ1-3
len: 14
CDR3nt: TGCAGCGTTCGTGAGGGATACTCTGGAAACACCATATATTTT
CDR3aa: CSVREGYSGNTIYF

v_gene: TRBV27
d_gene: TRBD1
abundance: -
j_gene: TRBJ1-5
len: 16
CDR3nt: TGTGCCAGCAGTTTCTCGGGACAGGGGGGCCGTCAGCCCCAGCATTTT
CDR3aa: CASSFSGQGGRQPQHF

v_gene: TRBV28
d_gene: -
abundance: -
j_gene: TRBJ1-4
len: 15
CDR3nt: TGTGCCAGCAGTTTAGGAGGGGTTACTAATGAAAAACTGTTTTTT
CDR3aa: CASSLGGVTNEKLFF

v_gene: TRBV7-8
d_gene: -
abundance: once
j_gene: TRBJ1-1
len: 14
CDR3nt: TGTGCCAGCAGCTTAGCTTTTGCGGAGGCTGAAGCTTTCTTT
CDR3aa: CASSLAFAEAEAFF

v_gene: TRBV6-1
d_gene: -
abundance: -
j_gene: TRBJ1-4
len: 13
CDR3nt: TGTGCCAGCACCTTGAACGGAATTGAAAAACTGTTTTTT
CDR3aa: CASTLNGIEKLFF

v_gene: TRBV30
d_gene: -
abundance: once
j_gene: TRBJ2-1
len: 14
CDR3nt: TGTGCCTGGGACAGGACAGCGGGTTGGAATGAGCAGTTCTTC
CDR3aa: CAWDRTAGWNEQFF

v_gene: TRBV15
d_gene: -
abundance: -
j_gene: TRBJ2-5
len: 16
CDR3nt: TGTGCCACCAGCAGACAAGACATATACCTCCAAGAGACCCAGTACTTC
CDR3aa: CATSRQDIYLQETQYF

v_gene: TRBV7-9
d_gene: -
abundance: -
j_gene: TRBJ2-1
len: 16
CDR3nt: TGTGCCAGCAGCTCTCCTGAGCGGGCAGCCTACAATGAGCAGTTCTTC
CDR3aa: CASSSPERAAYNEQFF

v_gene: TRBV29-1
d_gene: TRBD1
abundance: -
j_gene: TRBJ1-1
len: 14
CDR3nt: TGCAGCGGCTACCGGGACAGGGGGAACACTGAAGCTTTCTTT
CDR3aa: CSGYRDRGNTEAFF

v_gene: TRBV6-6
d_gene: TRBD2
abundance: -
j_gene: TRBJ2-3
len: 16
CDR3nt: TGTGCCAGCAGTTACTCCCTAGCGGTGGCACTGGGTACGCAGTATTTT
CDR3aa: CASSYSLAVALGTQYF

v_gene: TRBV9
d_gene: -
abundance: -
j_gene: TRBJ1-4
len: 16
CDR3nt: TGTGCCAGCAGCGCCTACGACATTGCAACTAATGAAAAACTGTTTTTT
CDR3aa: CASSAYDIATNEKLFF

v_gene: TRBV5-6
d_gene: TRBD1
abundance: -
j_gene: TRBJ2-1
len: 16
CDR3nt: TGTGCCAGCAGCGATTCCGGGACAGACTCCGTCGGGGAGCAGTTCTTC
CDR3aa: CASSDSGTDSVGEQFF

v_gene: TRBV7-8
d_gene: TRBD2
abundance: -
j_gene: TRBJ2-5
len: 15
CDR3nt: TGTGCCAGCAGCTTCGGACTAGCGGGCCTACCGACCCAGTACTTC
CDR3aa: CASSFGLAGLPTQYF

v_gene: TRBV5-5
d_gene: -
abundance: -
j_gene: TRBJ2-1
len: 13
CDR3nt: TGTGCCAGCAGCCCGGGGGCAGGGGGTGAGCAGTTCTTC
CDR3aa: CASSPGAGGEQFF

v_gene: TRBV14
d_gene: -
abundance: -
j_gene: TRBJ2-7
len: 12
CDR3nt: TGTGCCAGCAGCCCTACGGGTAGCGAGCAGTACTTC
CDR3aa: CASSPTGSEQYF

v_gene: TRBV5-1
d_gene: -
abundance: -
j_gene: TRBJ1-1
len: 13
CDR3nt: TGCGCCAGCAGCCTGGGGGGGTTCACTGAAGCTTTCTTT
CDR3aa: CASSLGGFTEAFF

v_gene: TRBV18
d_gene: -
abundance: -
j_gene: TRBJ1-5
len: 19
CDR3nt: TGTGCCAGCTCACCACCTAATGGGGGCGCGAGTAGTGGCAATCAGCCCCAGCATTTT
CDR3aa: CASSPPNGGASSGNQPQHF

v_gene: TRBV14
d_gene: -
abundance: few
j_gene: TRBJ1-1
len: 13
CDR3nt: TGTGCCAGCAGCCAGCAGGCAAACACTGAAGCTTTCTTT
CDR3aa: CASSQQANTEAFF

v_gene: TRBV19
d_gene: -
abundance: -
j_gene: TRBJ2-1
len: 14
CDR3nt: TGTGCCAGTAGTATACAGGCGGGGCAGAATGAGCAGTTCTTC
CDR3aa: CASSIQAGQNEQFF

v_gene: TRBV4-1
d_gene: -
abundance: -
j_gene: TRBJ2-1
len: 17
CDR3nt: TGCGCCAGCAGCCAAGAGGCCCCGCTTAGCTCCTACAATGAGCAGTTCTTC
CDR3aa: CASSQEAPLSSYNEQFF

v_gene: TRBV30
d_gene: TRBD1
abundance: -
j_gene: TRBJ1-2
len: 14
CDR3nt: TGTGCCTGGAGTGCGGGACAGGGGAACTATGGCTACACCTTC
CDR3aa: CAWSAGQGNYGYTF